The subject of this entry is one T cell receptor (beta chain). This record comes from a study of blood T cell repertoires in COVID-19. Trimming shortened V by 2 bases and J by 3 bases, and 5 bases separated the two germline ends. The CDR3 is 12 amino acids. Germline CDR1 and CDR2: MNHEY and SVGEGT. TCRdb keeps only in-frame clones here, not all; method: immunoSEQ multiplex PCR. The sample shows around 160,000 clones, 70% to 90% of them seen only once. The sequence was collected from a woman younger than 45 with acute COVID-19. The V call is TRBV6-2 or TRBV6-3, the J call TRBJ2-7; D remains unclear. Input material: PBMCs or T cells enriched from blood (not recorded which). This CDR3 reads CASSYTRYEQYF. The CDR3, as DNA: TGTGCCAGCAGTTACACACGCTACGAGCAGTACTTC.